Sequencing of this TCR beta chain was carried out in a study of blood T cell repertoires in COVID-19. Data came from immunoSEQ multiplex PCR; TCRdb stores just in-frame clones and leaves some out. Altogether about 95,000 clones are present, around 90% being singletons, with the ten largest covering roughly 3.5%. This clone was seen once. The CDR3 totals 15 residues. Deletions cut 2 bases from V and 1 base from J, with 9 bases between. Looked up from germline, CDR1 is MGHRA and CDR2 is YSYEKL. This sequence was found in a woman aged 65 to 85 with acute or convalescent COVID-19. Sequencing used peripheral blood. The chain joins TRBV4-1 to TRBJ1-5; D perhaps matches TRBD1 (6 bases). Written as DNA, the CDR3 is TGCGCCAGCAGCCAAAGGGGGGGAAGCAATCAGCCCCAGCATTTT. Translating it yields CASSQRGGSNQPQHF.